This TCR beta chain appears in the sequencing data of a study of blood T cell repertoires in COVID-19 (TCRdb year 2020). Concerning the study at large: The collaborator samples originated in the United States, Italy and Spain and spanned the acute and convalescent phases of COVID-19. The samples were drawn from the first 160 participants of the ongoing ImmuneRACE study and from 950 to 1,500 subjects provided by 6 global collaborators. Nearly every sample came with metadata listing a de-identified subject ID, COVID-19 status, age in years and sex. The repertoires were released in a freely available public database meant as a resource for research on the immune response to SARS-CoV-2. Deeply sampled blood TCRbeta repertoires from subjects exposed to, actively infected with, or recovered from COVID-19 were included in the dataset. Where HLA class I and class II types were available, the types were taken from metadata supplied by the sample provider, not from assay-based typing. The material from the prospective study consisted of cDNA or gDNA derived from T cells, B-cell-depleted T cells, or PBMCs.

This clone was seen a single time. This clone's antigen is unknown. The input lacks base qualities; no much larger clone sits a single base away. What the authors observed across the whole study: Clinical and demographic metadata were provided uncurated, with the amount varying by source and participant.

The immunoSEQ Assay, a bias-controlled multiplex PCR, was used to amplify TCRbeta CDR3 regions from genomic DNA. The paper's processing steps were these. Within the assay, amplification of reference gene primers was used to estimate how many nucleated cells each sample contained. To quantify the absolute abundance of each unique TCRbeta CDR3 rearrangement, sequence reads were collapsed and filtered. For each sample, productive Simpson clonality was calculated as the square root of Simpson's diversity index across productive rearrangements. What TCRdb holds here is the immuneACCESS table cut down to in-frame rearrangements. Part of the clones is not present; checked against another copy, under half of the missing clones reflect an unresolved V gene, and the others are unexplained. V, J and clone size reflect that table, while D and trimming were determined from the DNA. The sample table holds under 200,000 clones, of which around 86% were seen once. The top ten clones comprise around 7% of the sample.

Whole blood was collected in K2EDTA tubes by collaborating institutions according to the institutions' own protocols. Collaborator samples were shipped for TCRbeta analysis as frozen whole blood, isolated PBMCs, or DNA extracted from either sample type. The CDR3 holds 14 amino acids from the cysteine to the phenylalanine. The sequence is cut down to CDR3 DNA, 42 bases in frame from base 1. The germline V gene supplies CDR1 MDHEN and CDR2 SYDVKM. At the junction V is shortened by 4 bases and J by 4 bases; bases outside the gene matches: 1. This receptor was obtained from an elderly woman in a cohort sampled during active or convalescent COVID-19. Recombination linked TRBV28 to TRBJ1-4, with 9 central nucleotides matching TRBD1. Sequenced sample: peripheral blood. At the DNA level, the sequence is TGTGCCAGCAGTTCGGGACAGGGTAATGAAAAACTGTTTTTT. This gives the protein CASSSGQGNEKLFF.